The clone carrying this TCR beta chain has a handful of counts. What it binds is not known. This record belongs to a study of blood T cells in healthy people across ages. General study findings and limits: Higher diversity, along with more naive CD4+ cells, distinguished long-lived donors from aged donors.

Each donor's blood draw was roughly 9.8 milliliters of peripheral blood. Trimming removed 0 bases at V and 9 bases at J, with 15 bases between. The germline CDR1 and CDR2 sequences are SGDLS and YYNGEE. The CDR3 consists of 14 residues. For the second PCR, which ran for about 7 to 12 cycles, a sample-barcoded 5' primer and a J-beta primer mix were used. One entry per CDR3 protein, called by TCRdb with MiXCR from the 5' RACE reads. Among fewer than 2,000,000 distinct CDR3 sequences, roughly 32% were seen once, and the ten largest hold about 11%. Sequencing was carried out using blood. The chain links TRBV9 to TRBJ1-2; no firm D call. This TCR came from a woman between 25 and 40 years old in good health. Here the CDR3 DNA reads TGTGCCAGCAGCGTAGCCCCGGGGAACGATCGCTACACCTTC. Encoded protein: CASSVAPGNDRYTF.